This T cell receptor beta chain was found in a study of T-cell memory formation after mild COVID-19. Study results and caveats: Contracting clones from day 15 to 85 had balanced CD4/CD8; later expanders favoured CD4+. Among contracting clones, CD4+ were mainly CM/EM and CD8+ enriched in EMRA. Several responding clones turned up in pre-infection memory, indicating that cross-reactive memory may have taken part.

Per the germline V gene, CDR1 is MNHEY and CDR2 is SVGAGI. Trimming left V 7 bases short and J 5 bases short, with 14 bases between. The CDR3 totals 13 residues. A 5'RACE reaction primed in the constant segment made cDNA libraries of TCR alpha and TCR beta, and these carried sample barcodes and UMIs. MiXCR was run by TCRdb on the 5' RACE reads, yielding one entry per CDR3 protein. The table shows over 120,000 distinct CDR3 sequences, with roughly a fifth occurring only once. This clonotype has just a few counts. Antigen specificity is unknown. V is TRBV6-5 and J is TRBJ1-2; no firm D call. The sequencing sample was made of PBMCs or a T cell subset sorted from them (not recorded which). The TCR originated in an adult woman who had mild COVID-19 (a few samples of this study predate the infection). Cell type and time point are not known. The CDR3 sequence: CASKLAGGYGYTF. DNA of the CDR3: TGTGCCAGCAAGTTGGCAGGAGGTTATGGCTACACCTTC.